This T cell receptor (beta chain) was captured in a study of shared clonotypes between healthy human individuals. The data were produced by immunoSEQ multiplex PCR, yet TCRdb's version contains in-frame clones alone and is incomplete. The sample consists of roughly 2,500,000 clones, 80% to 95% of them appearing once. The CDR3 sequence is 13 residues long. The germline gives CDR1 SGHNT, CDR2 YYREEE (reference sequence). Trimming took 3 bases from V and 7 from J, leaving 10 bases between them. The chain combines TRBV5-4 with TRBJ1-4; no clear D gene. Sequencing input: naive CD4+ T cells from PBMCs. Subset given: CD45RA+ positively selected. This clonotype was obtained from a man aged 18 to 29 in good health. Some clones in this sample may be carry-over from other donors' samples. The CDR3 sequence: CASSSERIEKLFF. CDR3 sequence (DNA): TGTGCCAGCAGCTCAGAACGGATTGAAAAACTGTTTTTT.